A selection of T cell receptor beta chains follows, all from one sample in a study of T cells in Graves' hyperthyroidism and ophthalmopathy. MiXCR was run by TCRdb on the multiplex PCR reads, yielding one entry per CDR3 protein. The profile shows under 650,000 distinct CDR3 sequences, about 17% of them singletons. The sequencing sample was made of blood. The receptors were sampled from a woman between 25 and 40 years old with Graves' hyperthyroidism. Both conserved end residues are part of each CDR3. The D gene is left open where the match is weak. Size is omitted from some rows. Given values are once, few, many or a class for expanded clones.

many,TRBV10-3,TRBJ2-7,TRBD2,16,CAISEQATSGTYEQYF,TGTGCCATCAGTGAGCAGGCGACTAGCGGAACCTACGAGCAGTACTTC
many,TRBV5-1,TRBJ2-3,TRBD2,15,CASSLEGLGADTQYF,TGCGCCAGCAGCTTGGAGGGACTAGGCGCAGATACGCAGTATTTT
many,TRBV24-1,TRBJ2-1,NA,14,CATSDPDWVSEQFF,TGTGCCACCAGTGACCCTGATTGGGTGAGTGAGCAGTTCTTC
many,TRBV28,TRBJ2-7,TRBD2,16,CASSRPRVAGGYEQYF,TGTGCCAGCAGCCGCCCGCGGGTAGCGGGAGGGTACGAGCAGTACTTC
many,TRBV27,TRBJ2-5,NA,14,CASSPRLSGETQYF,TGTGCCAGCAGTCCTCGACTGTCGGGGGAGACCCAGTACTTC
many,TRBV12-3/TRBV12-4,TRBJ1-6,TRBD1,14,CASSPGQDNSPLHF,TGTGCCAGCAGCCCGGGACAGGATAATTCACCCCTCCACTTT
NA,TRBV4-2,TRBJ2-1,NA,14,CASSQDPGGNEQFF,TGTGCCAGCAGCCAAGACCCTGGGGGAAATGAGCAGTTCTTC
many,TRBV2,TRBJ1-1,TRBD1,13,CASSEEDRGRAFF,TGTGCCAGCAGTGAAGAGGACAGGGGAAGGGCTTTCTTT
many,TRBV27,TRBJ2-7,NA,14,CASSALDSSYEQYF,TGTGCCAGCAGTGCCCTAGACAGCTCCTACGAGCAGTACTTC
many,TRBV6-1,TRBJ2-3,TRBD1,16,CASRGDRGLGTDTQYF,TGTGCCAGCAGGGGGGACAGGGGTTTAGGGACAGATACGCAGTATTTT
few,TRBV4-3,TRBJ2-1,TRBD2,15,CASSQHAGEPNEQFF,TGCGCCAGCAGCCAGCACGCGGGAGAACCCAATGAGCAGTTCTTC
many,TRBV6-2/TRBV6-3,TRBJ2-7,TRBD2,18,CASIPASGRTRIRNEQYF,TGTGCCAGCATCCCCGCTAGCGGGAGGACCCGTATCCGGAACGAGCAGTACTTC
few,TRBV28,TRBJ1-4,TRBD1,16,CASSSRRQGRGEKLFF,TGTGCCAGCAGTTCCCGGAGACAGGGGCGGGGTGAAAAACTGTTTTTT
NA,TRBV10-3,TRBJ2-5,NA,11,CAISRDGTQYF,TGTGCCATCAGTCGGGACGGGACCCAGTACTTC
NA,TRBV7-2,TRBJ2-7,TRBD2,16,CASSRSGTSGSSEQYF,TGTGCCAGCAGCAGGTCCGGGACTAGCGGGAGCTCCGAGCAGTACTTC
many,TRBV20-1,TRBJ2-7,TRBD2,16,CSARGVLSGNPYEQYF,TGCAGTGCTAGAGGTGTACTTAGCGGGAACCCCTACGAGCAGTACTTC
NA,TRBV27,TRBJ1-2,NA,16,CASSWTAAFSNYGYTF,TGTGCCAGCAGTTGGACAGCCGCTTTTTCCAACTATGGCTACACCTTC
many,TRBV20-1,TRBJ2-5,TRBD2,13,CSASGRAFETQYF,TGCAGTGCTAGCGGGAGGGCCTTCGAGACCCAGTACTTC